This T cell receptor beta chain was observed in a study of graft-versus-host responses after intestinal transplantation. Findings and limits, study-wide: The study found high graft-versus-host to host-versus-graft clonal ratios in allografts of patients with graft-donor T cell macrochimerism.

The germline V and J ends were trimmed by 3 bases and 6 bases, with 9 bases remaining between them. The CDR3 sequence is 13 residues long. Germline V lookup: CDR1 SGHVS, CDR2 FNYEAQ. In the case of this clone: Its antigen is as yet unknown.

Method: immunoSEQ multiplex PCR; TCRdb's copy keeps in-frame clones and lacks some. The sample lists about 39,000 clones; 90% to 95% were seen once. Source: unstimulated CD8+ T cells sorted from spleen or lymph node cells, taken before transplant. The chain employs TRBV7-6 and TRBJ2-1; no definite D call. The TCR originated in a human donor who was the organ donor for an intestinal transplant. CDR3: CASSFKRLNEQFF. CDR3 nucleotide sequence: TGTGCCAGCAGCTTTAAGCGTCTCAATGAGCAGTTCTTC.